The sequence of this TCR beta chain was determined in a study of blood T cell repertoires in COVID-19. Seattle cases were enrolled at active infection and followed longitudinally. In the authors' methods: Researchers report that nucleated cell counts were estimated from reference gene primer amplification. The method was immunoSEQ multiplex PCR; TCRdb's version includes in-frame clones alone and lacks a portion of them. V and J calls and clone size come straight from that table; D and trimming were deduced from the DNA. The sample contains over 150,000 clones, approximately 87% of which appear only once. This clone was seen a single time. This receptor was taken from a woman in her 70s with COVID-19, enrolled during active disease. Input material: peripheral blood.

CDR3 protein: CASSQSPRGPYNEQFF. The CDR3 DNA follows: TGTGCCAGCAGCCAATCCCCGAGGGGGCCCTACAATGAGCAGTTCTTC. J is TRBJ2-1 and V is TRBV3-1 (or the pseudogene TRBV3-2), with 7 bases identical to TRBD1. V gave up 2 bases and J gave up 2 bases; unmatched junction bases: 6. Germline assignment: CDR1 LGHDT and CDR2 YNNKEL (reference sequence). This CDR3 is built from 16 residues.